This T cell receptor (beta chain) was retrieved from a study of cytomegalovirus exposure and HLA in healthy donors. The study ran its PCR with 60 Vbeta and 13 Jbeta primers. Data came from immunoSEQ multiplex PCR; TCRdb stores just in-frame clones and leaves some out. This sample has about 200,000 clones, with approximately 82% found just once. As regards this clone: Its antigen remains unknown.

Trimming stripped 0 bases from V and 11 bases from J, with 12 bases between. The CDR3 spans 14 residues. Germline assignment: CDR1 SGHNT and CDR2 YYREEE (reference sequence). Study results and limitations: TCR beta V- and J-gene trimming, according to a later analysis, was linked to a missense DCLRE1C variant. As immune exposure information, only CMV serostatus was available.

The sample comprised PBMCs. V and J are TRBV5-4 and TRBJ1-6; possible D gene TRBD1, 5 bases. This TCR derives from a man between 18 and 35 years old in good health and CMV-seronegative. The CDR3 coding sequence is TGTGCCAGCAGCTTGGCCAGGGCGGGACCACCCCTCCACTTT. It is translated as CASSLARAGPPLHF.